The T cell receptor beta chain described here comes from a study of graft-versus-host responses after intestinal transplantation (dated by TCRdb to the early 2020s). Context from the whole study: Multivisceral, liver-intestinal, or isolated intestinal transplants were received by the recipients. Every recipient was given anti-thymocyte globulin induction, then maintenance tacrolimus and steroids for 2 to 4 years. After intestinal transplantation, graft-versus-host and host-versus-graft alloreactive T cell clones were followed in the graft, circulation and bone marrow using bulk TCR-beta CDR3 sequencing. Alloreactive clones were identified by sequencing pre-transplant mixed lymphocyte reaction products and comparing them with unstimulated pre-transplant donor and recipient T cells. The cohort enrolled around 23 intestinal transplant recipients including one retransplant, and a few patients lacking pretransplant specimens were excluded. A peak of at least 4% donor T cells among recipient peripheral blood mononuclear cells was the definition used for donor T cell macrochimerism. Rather than being sequenced by the commercial service, samples from a few later patients were sequenced in-house on an Illumina MiSeq and processed with MiXCR. What the authors observed across the whole study: GvH clones were detected in recipient bone marrow, and some appeared earlier in ileal mucosa or blood, consistent with an intestinal mucosal origin. The conclusions were limited by the relatively low number and heterogeneity of the intestinal transplant patients. In patients with donor T cell macrochimerism, the allografts had high GvH to HvG T cell clonal ratios. Early after transplant, declines in HvG clones were associated with peak levels of circulating GvH clones.

This specimen's time point label, interpreted: cells obtained before transplantation from donor or recipient. CD3+CD4+ and CD3+CD8+ populations were FACS-sorted from unstimulated pre-transplant donor and recipient cells taken from spleen or lymph nodes. Notes on this clone: Its cognate antigen has yet to be identified. Base qualities were left out, and no much larger clone turns up one base away. The same CDR3 also results from other DNA sequences found in this sample.

The method was the immunoSEQ multiplex PCR assay. For most patients, genomic DNA was isolated using the Qiagen DNeasy Blood and Tissue Kit and was shipped frozen to Adaptive Biotechnologies for TCR sequencing. For most patients, genomic DNA was subjected to high-throughput TCR-beta CDR3 sequencing by Adaptive Biotechnologies. Processing in the source paper ran as follows. TCR sequencing data were retrieved from Adaptive's ImmunoSEQ software for 15 to 20 patients, whereas three other patients were processed with MiXCR and VDJtools. CD4 versus CD8 sorting errors were corrected by removing sequences found in both subsets at a frequency ratio below 5:1. CDR3 nucleotide sequences shared between donor and recipient were removed because their origin could not be assigned. To count as alloreactive, a clone needed at least 2-fold expansion over unstimulated cells and a minimum CFSE-low frequency of 0.002% (template counts) or 0.001% (read counts). Mappable clones were those detected in sequenced pre-transplant spleen, lymph node, or MLR CFSE-low populations of the donor or recipient. The cumulative frequency of alloreactive clones was calculated as a percentage of all sequences, weighted by copy number. In TCRdb, the immuneACCESS table is reduced to in-frame sequences with V and J assigned. These tables do not hold every clone; where another copy was compared, an unresolved V gene accounts for under half, and the others remain unexplained. The V and J calls and clone size come from that table; D and trimming were worked out from the DNA. A total of about 90,000 clones appear in this sample, 83% of them only once. About a sixth of the sample comes from the top ten.

The germline V end is reduced by 2 bases and the J end by 7 bases; junction bases left unmatched: 15. Reading from cysteine to phenylalanine, the CDR3 counts 20 amino acids. Of the read, only the CDR3 DNA is kept; its 60 bases are in frame from base 1. As encoded in the germline V gene, CDR1 is SGDLS while CDR2 is YYNGEE. The rearrangement joined TRBV9 to TRBJ2-1; 16 middle bases align to TRBD2. The sample consisted of unstimulated CD8+ T cells sorted from spleen or lymph node cells, taken before intestinal transplant. This TCR derives from a human donor who received an intestinal transplant. The DNA sequence is given as TGTGCCAGCAGCGTTCGACCGGGACTAGCGGGGGGGCGAGGAGATAATGAGCAGTTCTTC. This sequence encodes CASSVRPGLAGGRGDNEQFF.